The clone carrying this T cell receptor beta chain was observed a handful of times. This sample is part of a study of type 1 and type 2 diabetes patients. The PCR template was genomic DNA. The TCR beta CDR3 region was amplified using 30 forward and 13 reverse primers. TCRdb analysed the multiplex PCR reads with MiXCR anew, one entry per CDR3 protein. In the table there are fewer than 300,000 distinct CDR3 sequences, around 50% of which are singletons. The CDR3 length is 17 residues. Germline-derived CDR1 and CDR2 are GTSNPN and SVGIG (reference sequence). The V segment lost 3 bases and the J segment 2 bases; nucleotides outside the gene matches: 10.

The J gene is TRBJ2-6, the V gene TRBV30; 7 nucleotides agree with TRBD1. The sample comprised peripheral blood mononuclear cells (PBMCs). The TCR comes from a man younger than 30 with type 2 diabetes. The CDR3 DNA reads TGTGCCTGGAGAGGGGGCAGCTACACGACTGGGGCCAACGTCCTGACTTTC. This sequence encodes CAWRGGSYTTGANVLTF.